This TCR beta chain was identified in a study of Graves' ophthalmopathy and Graves' hyperthyroidism. As the template, RNA transcripts were used to amplify TCR beta CDR3 regions. HTBI primers were employed in first-round RT-PCR, then a second-round multiplex PCR followed. TCRdb fed the multiplex PCR reads into MiXCR, producing one record per CDR3 protein. The sample lists hundreds of thousands of distinct CDR3 sequences, over 40% occurring once. V was cut by 4 bases and J by 5 bases, with 14 bases left in between. The CDR3 consists of 14 residues. The germline V gene encodes CDR1 SQVTM and CDR2 ANQGSEA.

The rearrangement links TRBV29-1 to TRBJ1-4, with D perhaps TRBD1 (5 bases). The clonotype was recovered from an adult man with Graves' ophthalmopathy. What was sequenced was peripheral blood. This CDR3 is CSVGGGGENEKLFF. CDR3 nucleotides: TGCAGCGTTGGGGGGGGGGGGGAAAATGAAAAACTGTTTTTT.